The rows below give T cell receptor beta chains drawn from one sample of a study of blood T cell repertoires in COVID-19. TCRdb's table, derived via immunoSEQ multiplex PCR, lists solely in-frame clones and lacks some. This sample yields 220,000 or so clones, of which roughly nine tenths are seen a single time; roughly 6% belongs to the top ten. The sequenced material came from peripheral blood. These receptors came from a man aged 55 to 70 who had recovered from COVID-19. Both conserved end residues are part of each CDR3. The order of the fields is CDR3 protein, CDR3 DNA, D gene, clone size, V gene, J gene. The D gene is left open where the match is weak. The listing skips clone size in some rows; elsewhere it reads once, few, many or a size class.

CDR3: CASSSRWTGTSGANVLTF
DNA: TGCGCCAGCAGCTCCCGATGGACAGGGACCTCTGGGGCCAACGTCCTGACTTTC
D: TRBD1
size: .
V: TRBV4-3
J: TRBJ2-6

CDR3: CAISEGREGTEAFF
DNA: TGTGCCATCAGTGAGGGCAGGGAGGGGACTGAAGCTTTCTTT
D: .
size: .
V: TRBV10-3
J: TRBJ1-1

CDR3: CASSLMRYEQYF
DNA: TGTGCCAGCAGTTTGATGCGGTACGAGCAGTACTTC
D: .
size: .
V: TRBV12-3/TRBV12-4
J: TRBJ2-7

CDR3: CASSRSDYGYTF
DNA: TGTGCCAGCTCACGGTCAGACTATGGCTACACCTTC
D: .
size: .
V: TRBV18
J: TRBJ1-2

CDR3: CASSKVGQRLLNTEAFF
DNA: TGTGCCAGTAGTAAGGTCGGCCAGAGACTTTTGAACACTGAAGCTTTCTTT
D: .
size: .
V: TRBV19
J: TRBJ1-1

CDR3: CSASWLAGNRNNEQFF
DNA: TGCAGTGCTAGTTGGCTAGCGGGAAATCGGAACAATGAGCAGTTCTTC
D: TRBD2
size: once
V: TRBV20-1
J: TRBJ2-1

CDR3: CASSREQGTADTQYF
DNA: TGTGCCAGCAGCCGGGAGCAGGGCACTGCAGATACGCAGTATTTT
D: .
size: .
V: TRBV9
J: TRBJ2-3

CDR3: CASSRDFSNQPQHF
DNA: TGTGCCAGTAGTAGGGACTTCAGCAATCAGCCCCAGCATTTT
D: .
size: .
V: TRBV19
J: TRBJ1-5

CDR3: CASSKAETGTSASQEQFF
DNA: TGTGCCAGCAGCAAAGCGGAAACCGGGACTAGCGCTAGCCAAGAGCAGTTCTTC
D: .
size: .
V: TRBV21-1
J: TRBJ2-1

CDR3: CAWLRRGGLNTEAFF
DNA: TGTGCCTGGCTTCGAAGAGGGGGCCTGAACACTGAAGCTTTCTTT
D: TRBD1
size: .
V: TRBV30
J: TRBJ1-1

CDR3: CASSVPLMGGYEQYF
DNA: TGTGCCAGCAGTGTCCCTTTGATGGGGGGCTACGAGCAGTACTTC
D: .
size: .
V: TRBV2
J: TRBJ2-7

CDR3: CASSIRLAGVYEQYF
DNA: TGTGCCAGTAGTATCCGACTAGCGGGAGTATACGAGCAGTACTTC
D: TRBD2
size: .
V: TRBV19
J: TRBJ2-7

CDR3: CASSPRGGEQFF
DNA: TGTGCCAGCAGCCCCCGGGGAGGCGAGCAGTTCTTC
D: .
size: .
V: TRBV7-3
J: TRBJ2-1

CDR3: CASRGVAGGSTDTQYF
DNA: TGTGCCAGCAGAGGGGTAGCGGGGGGTAGCACAGATACGCAGTATTTT
D: TRBD2
size: once
V: TRBV27
J: TRBJ2-3

CDR3: CSVLAGGGASPAFF
DNA: TGCAGCGTCCTCGCGGGGGGCGGCGCCTCCCCAGCTTTCTTT
D: .
size: .
V: TRBV29-1
J: TRBJ1-1

CDR3: CASSYSWSPGNSPLHF
DNA: TGTGCCAGCAGTTACTCTTGGTCACCGGGGAATTCACCCCTCCACTTT
D: .
size: .
V: TRBV6-5
J: TRBJ1-6

CDR3: CASSIGQGSTPLHF
DNA: TGTGCCAGTAGCATCGGACAGGGGAGCACACCCCTCCACTTT
D: TRBD1
size: .
V: TRBV19
J: TRBJ1-6

CDR3: CASSRALAGQETQYF
DNA: TGTGCCAGCAGCCGGGCACTAGCGGGGCAAGAGACCCAGTACTTC
D: TRBD2
size: once
V: TRBV3-1/TRBV3-2
J: TRBJ2-5

CDR3: CASSLVGVRREKLFF
DNA: TGTGCCAGCAGTTTAGTCGGGGTTCGGCGGGAAAAACTGTTTTTT
D: .
size: .
V: TRBV27
J: TRBJ1-4

CDR3: CAISFLQGADEAFF
DNA: TGTGCCATCAGTTTTTTACAGGGGGCGGATGAAGCTTTCTTT
D: TRBD1
size: .
V: TRBV10-3
J: TRBJ1-1

CDR3: CASSLGLAGQETQYF
DNA: TGTGCCAGCAGCCTCGGACTAGCGGGCCAAGAGACCCAGTACTTC
D: TRBD2
size: .
V: TRBV7-2
J: TRBJ2-5

CDR3: CASSHGRGSETQYF
DNA: TGTGCCAGCAGCCATGGACGGGGGTCAGAGACCCAGTACTTC
D: .
size: .
V: TRBV3-1/TRBV3-2
J: TRBJ2-5

CDR3: CASSLLASSYNEQFF
DNA: TGTGCCAGCAGTCTATTAGCGAGCTCCTACAATGAGCAGTTCTTC
D: .
size: once
V: TRBV6-5
J: TRBJ2-1

CDR3: CASSQTGGTGNTIYF
DNA: TGTGCCAGTAGCCAGACAGGGGGAACTGGAAACACCATATATTTT
D: TRBD1
size: once
V: TRBV19
J: TRBJ1-3

CDR3: CASSGRGYEQYF
DNA: TGTGCCAGCAGTGGCAGGGGCTACGAGCAGTACTTC
D: .
size: .
V: TRBV2
J: TRBJ2-7

CDR3: CASSRQGIGSGNTIYF
DNA: TGTGCCAGCTCTCGACAGGGAATCGGCTCTGGAAACACCATATATTTT
D: TRBD1
size: .
V: TRBV18
J: TRBJ1-3

CDR3: CASSIVPGYSNQPQHF
DNA: TGTGCCAGTAGTATAGTCCCCGGGTATAGCAATCAGCCCCAGCATTTT
D: .
size: once
V: TRBV19
J: TRBJ1-5

CDR3: CASLKSDRPQAEAFF
DNA: TGTGCCAGCCTAAAATCGGACAGGCCACAAGCTGAAGCTTTCTTT
D: TRBD1
size: .
V: TRBV28
J: TRBJ1-1

CDR3: CASSSGTDRSYNEQFF
DNA: TGTGCCAGCAGCTCCGGGACAGATCGGTCCTACAATGAGCAGTTCTTC
D: TRBD1
size: once
V: TRBV7-2
J: TRBJ2-1

CDR3: CASSQDLGGAEAFF
DNA: TGTGCCAGCAGCCAAGACTTGGGAGGCGCTGAAGCTTTCTTT
D: .
size: .
V: TRBV4-2
J: TRBJ1-1

CDR3: CASSPGTVRGTNYGYTF
DNA: TGTGCCAGCAGTCCCGGGACAGTAAGAGGGACAAACTATGGCTACACCTTC
D: TRBD1
size: .
V: TRBV7-8
J: TRBJ1-2

CDR3: CASRNPGQGASNQPQHF
DNA: TGTGCCAGTAGAAACCCGGGACAGGGGGCGAGCAATCAGCCCCAGCATTTT
D: TRBD1
size: .
V: TRBV19
J: TRBJ1-5